These T cell receptor beta chains were read from a single sample in a study of CD8+ T cells in alopecia areata. The repertoire was sequenced with immunoSEQ multiplex PCR; TCRdb's copy has only in-frame clones and lacks some. The sample records around 110,000 clones, around three fifths being singletons. The specimen comprised CD8+ T cells sorted from blood, sampled at week 24, from a patient treated with tofacitinib. The receptors come from a human donor with alopecia areata. Both conserved end residues are part of each CDR3. Each record gives: D gene, clone size, V gene, J gene, CDR3 protein, CDR3 DNA. D genes are given only for firm matches. Only some rows state a clone size, as once, few, many or a class for expanded clones.

>TRBD2|-|TRBV7-9|TRBJ2-7
CAGAGDPYEQYF
TGTGCTGGGGCGGGGGATCCCTACGAGCAGTACTTC
>-|few|TRBV11-2|TRBJ1-1
CASSLGASVNTEAFF
TGTGCCAGCAGCTTAGGTGCCTCAGTGAACACTGAAGCTTTCTTT
>-|few|TRBV4-2|TRBJ1-1
CASSHESPTGTNTEAFF
TGTGCCAGCAGCCACGAATCTCCAACAGGGACGAACACTGAAGCTTTCTTT
>-|-|TRBV9|TRBJ2-3
CASSVDLGTDTQYF
TGTGCCAGCAGCGTAGATCTGGGGACAGATACGCAGTATTTT
>-|few|TRBV5-6|TRBJ1-5
CASSLGAAGPPQPQHF
TGTGCCAGCAGCTTGGGTGCCGCGGGGCCCCCTCAGCCCCAGCATTTT
>-|-|TRBV12-5|TRBJ1-5
CASGLGWFSNQPQHF
TGTGCTAGTGGTTTGGGATGGTTTAGCAATCAGCCCCAGCATTTT
>-|-|TRBV5-6|TRBJ1-2
CASSPTGDGYTF
TGTGCCAGCAGCCCGACAGGTGACGGCTACACCTTC
>-|-|TRBV14|TRBJ2-7
CASSQVAGNEQYF
TGTGCCAGCAGCCAAGTTGCGGGTAACGAGCAGTACTTC
>-|-|TRBV5-4|TRBJ2-2
CASSLAAFDQPGELFF
TGTGCCAGCAGCTTGGCCGCCTTCGACCAGCCCGGGGAGCTGTTTTTT
>-|-|TRBV7-8|TRBJ1-6
CASSLTRQRYNSPLHF
TGTGCCAGCAGCTTGACCCGACAGCGATATAATTCACCCCTCCACTTT
>-|-|TRBV11-2|TRBJ2-7
CASSLGGLGNEQYF
TGTGCCAGCAGCTTAGGTGGGCTGGGGAACGAGCAGTACTTC
>-|-|TRBV13|TRBJ2-3
CASSPSTGGADTQYF
TGTGCCAGCAGCCCGTCCACAGGGGGGGCAGATACGCAGTATTTT
>-|-|TRBV29-1|TRBJ2-2
CRTTIKARPGELFF
TGCAGGACGACAATAAAGGCGAGGCCCGGGGAGCTGTTTTTT